The TCR beta chain under discussion was sequenced for a study of blood T cell repertoires in COVID-19. Clones were sequenced by immunoSEQ multiplex PCR, and TCRdb holds only the in-frame ones, with some missing. The sample has 55,000 to 75,000 clones; approximately 80% are singletons. This CDR3 has 15 amino acids. V was cut by 7 bases and J by 3 bases, with 18 bases left in between. Germline V gene sequence: CDR1 LNHDA, CDR2 SQIVND (reference sequence). The specimen was peripheral blood. This rearrangement joins TRBV19 to TRBJ1-2; the D gene is possibly TRBD1 (5 bases). The TCR originated in an elderly man with active COVID-19. CDR3 loop: CASTPGDRSHYGYTF. The CDR3 coding sequence is TGTGCCAGTACCCCGGGGGACCGGAGTCACTATGGCTACACCTTC.